The subject of this entry is one T cell receptor (beta chain). This entry is derived from a study of blood T cell repertoires in COVID-19. Overall study context: Sample material is recorded as cDNA or gDNA derived from T cells, B-cell-depleted T cells, or PBMCs.

Only in-frame clones appear in the TCRdb table, and some are missing; sequencing was by immunoSEQ multiplex PCR. Of tens of thousands of clones listed, approximately 80% are singletons. The sequenced material came from peripheral blood. The origin of this receptor is a woman aged 80 or over with active or convalescent COVID-19.

The CDR3 DNA reads TGTGCCATCAGTGCTCGGACAGGGAATAATGAAAAACTGTTTTTT. This translates into CAISARTGNNEKLFF. The rearrangement links TRBV10-3 to TRBJ1-4, with TRBD1 matching 8 bases. V lost 4 bases to trimming and J lost 4 bases; unmatched junction nucleotides: 5. CDR3 length equals 15 residues. Per the germline V gene, CDR1 is ENHRY and CDR2 is SYGVKD.